These 8 T cell receptor beta chains came from one sample sequenced in a study of cytomegalovirus exposure and HLA in healthy donors. PCR involved 60 Vbeta and 13 Jbeta primers. The data were produced by immunoSEQ multiplex PCR, yet TCRdb's version contains in-frame clones alone and is incomplete. The repertoire holds around 76,000 clones, under 80% seen once, with 1.5% to 2% in the top ten. Source material: PBMCs. These receptors were collected from a man aged 40-49 years in good health and CMV-seronegative.

The CDR3 spells CASSLPGQGGWQYF. In nucleotides, the CDR3 is TGTGCCAGCAGCTTACCCGGACAGGGGGGATGGCAGTACTTC. V is TRBV5-5 and J is TRBJ2-7, with 10 bases matching TRBD1. V trimming: 2 bases; J trimming: 9 bases; junction bases outside the gene matches: 8. The CDR3 has 14 residues. CDR1 and CDR2 from the germline V gene are SGHKS and YYEKEE (reference sequence).

The gene calls are TRBV29-1 and TRBJ2-7; D gene uncertain. CDR1 is SQVTM and CDR2 is ANQGSEA in the germline V gene. Between the trimmed V and J ends, which lost 4 bases and 7 bases, there was a span of 20 bases. The CDR3 has 14 residues. CDR3 in DNA: TGCAGCGTTGCACGCGACACGCTATTGGGTGAGCAGTACTTC. This sequence encodes CSVARDTLLGEQYF.

This chain links TRBV5-1 with TRBJ1-1; D is ambiguous. CDR1 SGHRS and CDR2 YFSETQ come from the germline V gene. This CDR3 has 15 residues. The V gene lost 5 bases and the J gene lost 0 bases, with 14 bases spanning the gap. The DNA of the CDR3 is TGCGCCAGCAGAGGATTGGGAGACATGAACACTGAAGCTTTCTTT. It yields the protein CASRGLGDMNTEAFF.

The chain combines TRBV30 with TRBJ1-1; D gene ambiguous. Trimming shortened V by 0 bases and J by 3 bases, and 11 bases separated the two germline ends. From germline, CDR1 is GTSNPN and CDR2 SVGIG (reference sequence). This CDR3 has 14 residues. The CDR3 spells CAWSVPPRDTEAFF. The CDR3 DNA follows: TGTGCCTGGAGTGTCCCCCCGAGGGACACTGAAGCTTTCTTT. The complete variable domain, with remaining parts taken from reference TRBV30 and TRBJ1-1, reads SQTIHQWPATLVQPVGSPLSLECTVEGTSNPNLYWYRQAAGRGLQLLFYSVGIGQISSEVPQNLSASRPQDRQFILSSKKLLLSDSGFYLCAWSVPPRDTEAFFGQGTRLTVV.

CDR3 amino acids: CASSPGGGGSTEAFF. DNA for the CDR3: TGTGCCAGCAGCCCGGGAGGGGGAGGGAGCACTGAAGCTTTCTTT. The chain uses TRBV5-4 and TRBJ1-1, with D perhaps matching TRBD1 (6 bases). V lost 4 bases and J 4 bases, leaving 17 bases between the germline ends. The germline V gene has CDR1 SGHNT and CDR2 YYREEE (reference sequence). This CDR3 is 15 amino acids long.

This chain links TRBV4-1 with TRBJ1-1; D unresolved. The germline V gene encodes CDR1 MGHRA and CDR2 YSYEKL. V shed 1 base and J shed 2 bases, with 5 bases lying between them. This CDR3 spans 13 amino acids. For the CDR3, the DNA is TGCGCCAGCAGCCAAGTTATCAACACTGAAGCTTTCTTT. Translated, it gives CASSQVINTEAFF.

The gene calls are TRBV27 and TRBJ1-5; D uncertain. CDR1 is MNHEY and CDR2 is SMNVEV in the germline V gene (reference sequence). This CDR3 has 15 amino acids. Between the trimmed V and J ends, which lost 3 bases and 8 bases, there was a span of 17 bases. CDR3 in amino acids: CASSFSPPGLEPQHF. The CDR3 DNA sequence: TGTGCCAGCAGTTTCTCCCCCCCGGGTTTAGAGCCCCAGCATTTT.

This chain joins TRBV6-1 and TRBJ1-5; the D is unclear. V dropped 1 base and J dropped 3 bases, with 10 bases sitting between them. The CDR3 totals 15 residues. Germline V gene lookup returns CDR1 MNHNS and CDR2 SASEGT. CDR3 amino acids: CASSEGGSYNQPQHF. CDR3 bases: TGTGCCAGCAGTGAAGGAGGGAGTTACAATCAGCCCCAGCATTTT.